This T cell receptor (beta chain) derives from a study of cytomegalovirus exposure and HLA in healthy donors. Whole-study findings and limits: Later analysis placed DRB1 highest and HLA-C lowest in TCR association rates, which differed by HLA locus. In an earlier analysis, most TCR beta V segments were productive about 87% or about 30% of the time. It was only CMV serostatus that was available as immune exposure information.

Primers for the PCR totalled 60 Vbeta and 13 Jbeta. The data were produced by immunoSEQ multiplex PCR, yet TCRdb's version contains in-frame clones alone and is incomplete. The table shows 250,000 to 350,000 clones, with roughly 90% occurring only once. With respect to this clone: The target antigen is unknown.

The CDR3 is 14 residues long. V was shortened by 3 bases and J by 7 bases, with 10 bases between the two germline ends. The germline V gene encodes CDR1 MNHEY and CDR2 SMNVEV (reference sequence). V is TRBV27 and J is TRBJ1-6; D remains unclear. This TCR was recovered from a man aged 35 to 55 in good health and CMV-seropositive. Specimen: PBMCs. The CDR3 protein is CASSFVQYNSPLHF. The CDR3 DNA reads TGTGCCAGCAGTTTCGTACAGTACAATTCACCCCTCCACTTT.